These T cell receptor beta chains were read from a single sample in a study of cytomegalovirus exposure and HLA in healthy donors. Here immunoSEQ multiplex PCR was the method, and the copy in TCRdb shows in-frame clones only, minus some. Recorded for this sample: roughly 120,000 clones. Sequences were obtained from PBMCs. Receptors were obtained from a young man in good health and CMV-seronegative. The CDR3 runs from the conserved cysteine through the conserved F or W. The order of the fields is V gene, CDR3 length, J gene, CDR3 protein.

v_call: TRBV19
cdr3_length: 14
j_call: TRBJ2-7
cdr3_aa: CASSSRQGPYEQYF

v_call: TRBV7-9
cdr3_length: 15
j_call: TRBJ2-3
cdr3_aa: CAIPQFRGGTDTQYF

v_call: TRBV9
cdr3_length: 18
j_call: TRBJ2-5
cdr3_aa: CASSVDPPGRGGQETQYF

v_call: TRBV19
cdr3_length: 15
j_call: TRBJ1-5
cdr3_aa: CASSIVTNFNQPQHF

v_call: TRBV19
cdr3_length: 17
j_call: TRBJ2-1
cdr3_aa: CASSPGQGQGAYNEQFF

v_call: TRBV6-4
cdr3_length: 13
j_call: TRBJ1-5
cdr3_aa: CASSAQINQPQHF

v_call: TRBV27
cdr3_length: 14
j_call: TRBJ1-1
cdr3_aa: CASSLDRANTEAFF

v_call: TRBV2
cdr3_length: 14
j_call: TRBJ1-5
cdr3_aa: CASSEGQGGQPQHF

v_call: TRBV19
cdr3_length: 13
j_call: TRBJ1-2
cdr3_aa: CASIQTGGSGYTF

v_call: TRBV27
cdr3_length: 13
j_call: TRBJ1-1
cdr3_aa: CASSRGADTEAFF

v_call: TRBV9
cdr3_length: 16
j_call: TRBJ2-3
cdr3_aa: CASSVELAGGTDTQYF

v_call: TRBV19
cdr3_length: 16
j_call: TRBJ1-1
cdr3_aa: CASSIAAGGPGTEAFF

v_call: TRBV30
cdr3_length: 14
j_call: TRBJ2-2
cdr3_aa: CAWSVRRGEAGLFF

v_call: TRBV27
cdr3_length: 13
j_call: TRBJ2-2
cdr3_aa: CASSFYTTGELFF

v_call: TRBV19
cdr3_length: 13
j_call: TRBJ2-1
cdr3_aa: CASRPGGYNEQFF

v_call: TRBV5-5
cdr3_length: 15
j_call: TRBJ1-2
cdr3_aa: CASSLESQGYYGYTF

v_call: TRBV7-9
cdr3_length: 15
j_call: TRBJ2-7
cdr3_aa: CASSLFSGSKYEQYF

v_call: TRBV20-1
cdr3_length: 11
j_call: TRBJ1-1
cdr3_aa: CSASPPGSAFF

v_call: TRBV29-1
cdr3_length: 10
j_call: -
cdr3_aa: CSVAGNEQYF

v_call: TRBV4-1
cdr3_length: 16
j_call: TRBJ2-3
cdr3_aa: CASSQVIAASTDTQYF

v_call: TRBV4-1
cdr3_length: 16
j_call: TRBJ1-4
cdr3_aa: CASSQETGGSSEKLFF

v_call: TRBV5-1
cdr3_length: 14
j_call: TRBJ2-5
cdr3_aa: CASTPSLSYETQYF

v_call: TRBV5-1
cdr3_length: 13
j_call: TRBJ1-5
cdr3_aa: CASSLAGGQPQHF

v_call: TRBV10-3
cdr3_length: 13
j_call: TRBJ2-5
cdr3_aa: CATENPPGETQYF

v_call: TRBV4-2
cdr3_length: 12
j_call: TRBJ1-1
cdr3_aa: CASSLRNTEAFF

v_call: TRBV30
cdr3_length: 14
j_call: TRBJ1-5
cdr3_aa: CAWTQGPSNQPQHF

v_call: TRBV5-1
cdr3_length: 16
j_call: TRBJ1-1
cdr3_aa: CASSRVPDRVDTEAFF

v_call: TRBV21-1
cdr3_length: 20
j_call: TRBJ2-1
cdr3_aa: CASSPTTGDKGLRLVNEQFF

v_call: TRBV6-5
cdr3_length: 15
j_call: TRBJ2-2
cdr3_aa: CASSPRTGNTGELFF

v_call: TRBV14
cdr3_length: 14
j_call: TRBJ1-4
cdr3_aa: CASSQDLTGLGLFF

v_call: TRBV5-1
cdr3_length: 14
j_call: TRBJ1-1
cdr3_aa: CASSLEAGRTEAFF

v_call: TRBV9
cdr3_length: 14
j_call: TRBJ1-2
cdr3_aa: CASSTPGGYYGYTF

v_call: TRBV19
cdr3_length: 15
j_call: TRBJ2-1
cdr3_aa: CATIGVARTYNEQFF

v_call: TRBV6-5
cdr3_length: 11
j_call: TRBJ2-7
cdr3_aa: CASSFQDYQYF

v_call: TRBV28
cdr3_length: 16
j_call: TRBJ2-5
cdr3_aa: CASSLSGQPGRETQYF

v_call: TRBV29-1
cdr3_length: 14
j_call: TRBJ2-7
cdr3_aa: CSVTGTGVSYEQYF

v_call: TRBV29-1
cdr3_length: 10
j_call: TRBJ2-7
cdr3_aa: CSVALDEQYF

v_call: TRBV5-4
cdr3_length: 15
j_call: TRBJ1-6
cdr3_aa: CASSLRGGENSPLHF

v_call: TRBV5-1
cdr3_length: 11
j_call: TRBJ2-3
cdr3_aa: CASSLRDTQYF

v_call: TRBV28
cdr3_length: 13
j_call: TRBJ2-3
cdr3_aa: CASSSPVTDTQYF

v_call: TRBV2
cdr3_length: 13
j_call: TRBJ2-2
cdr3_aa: CASRGIATGELFF

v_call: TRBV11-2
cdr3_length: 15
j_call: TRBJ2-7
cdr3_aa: CASSARGFARSVQYF

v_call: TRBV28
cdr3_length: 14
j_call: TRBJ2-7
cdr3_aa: CASSLEGAGNEQYF

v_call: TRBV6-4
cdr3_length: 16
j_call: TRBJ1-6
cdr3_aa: CASSEGPWTGESPLHF

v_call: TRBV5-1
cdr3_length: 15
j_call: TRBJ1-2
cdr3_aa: CASSLRQGAYYGYTF

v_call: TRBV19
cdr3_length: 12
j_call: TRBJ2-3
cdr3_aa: CASSSPGPTQYF

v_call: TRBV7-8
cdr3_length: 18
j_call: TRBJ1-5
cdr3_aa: CASSLALRDQGPNQPQHF

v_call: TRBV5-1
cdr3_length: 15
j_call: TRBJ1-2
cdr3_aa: CASAGTAPPNYGYTF

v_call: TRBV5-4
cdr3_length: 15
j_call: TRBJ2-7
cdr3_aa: CASSFSGRPFYEQYF

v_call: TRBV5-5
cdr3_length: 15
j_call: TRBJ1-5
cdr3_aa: CASSLLGVGDQPQHF

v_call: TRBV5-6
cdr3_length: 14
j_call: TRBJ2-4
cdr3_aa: CASRAGFAKNIQYF

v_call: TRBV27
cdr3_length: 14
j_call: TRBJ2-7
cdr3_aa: CAGSLDRGRGEQYF

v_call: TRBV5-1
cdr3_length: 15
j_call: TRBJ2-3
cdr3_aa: CASERGQSRADTQYF

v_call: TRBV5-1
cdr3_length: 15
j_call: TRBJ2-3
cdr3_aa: CASSLLAGGTDTQYF

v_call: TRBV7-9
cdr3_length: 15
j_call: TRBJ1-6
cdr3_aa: CASTPSGLSNSPLHF

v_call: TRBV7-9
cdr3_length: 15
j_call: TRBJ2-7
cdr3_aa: CASSLDLAGGYEQYF

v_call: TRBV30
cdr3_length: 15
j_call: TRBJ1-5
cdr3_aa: CAWAQGDYSNQPQHF

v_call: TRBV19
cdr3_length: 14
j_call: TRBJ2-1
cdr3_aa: CASRGLAAQWGQFF

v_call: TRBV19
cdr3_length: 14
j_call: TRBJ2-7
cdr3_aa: CASSRDWESYEQYF

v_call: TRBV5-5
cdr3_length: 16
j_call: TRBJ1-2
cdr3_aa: CASSLAAGGVNYGYTF